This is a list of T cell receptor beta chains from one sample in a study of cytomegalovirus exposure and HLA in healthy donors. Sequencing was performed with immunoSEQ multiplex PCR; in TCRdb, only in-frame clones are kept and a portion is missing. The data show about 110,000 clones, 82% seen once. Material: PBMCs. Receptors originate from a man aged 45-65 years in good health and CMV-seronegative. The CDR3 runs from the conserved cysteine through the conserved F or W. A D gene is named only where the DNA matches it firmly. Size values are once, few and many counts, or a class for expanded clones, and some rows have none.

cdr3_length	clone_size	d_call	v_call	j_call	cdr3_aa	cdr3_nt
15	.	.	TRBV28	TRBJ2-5	CASKSVGDIRETQYF	TGTGCCAGCAAATCTGTCGGGGATATTCGGGAGACCCAGTACTTC
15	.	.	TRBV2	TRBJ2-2	CASRYLRSNTGELFF	TGTGCCAGCAGATATCTACGGTCGAACACCGGGGAGCTGTTTTTT
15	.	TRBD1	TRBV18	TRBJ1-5	CASSPGTGGGQPQHF	TGTGCCAGCTCCCCTGGGACAGGGGGTGGTCAGCCCCAGCATTTT
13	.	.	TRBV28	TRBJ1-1	CASSPPLGAEAFF	TGTGCCAGCAGTCCCCCACTGGGGGCGGAAGCTTTCTTT
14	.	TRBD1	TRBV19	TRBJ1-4	CASNPGQGLEKLFF	TGTGCCAGTAACCCGGGACAGGGTCTCGAAAAACTGTTTTTT
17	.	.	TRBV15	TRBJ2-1	CATSRDRQGGGYNEQFF	TGTGCCACCAGCAGAGATAGGCAGGGAGGGGGCTACAATGAGCAGTTCTTC
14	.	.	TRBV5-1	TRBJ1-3	CASSLAGYGNTIYF	TGCGCCAGCAGCCTCGCGGGTTACGGAAACACCATATATTTT
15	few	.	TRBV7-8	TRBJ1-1	CASSPTGLTDTEAFF	TGTGCCAGCAGCCCAACGGGACTAACCGACACTGAAGCTTTCTTT
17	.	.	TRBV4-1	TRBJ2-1	CASSQGEGGQGRNEQFF	TGCGCCAGCAGCCAAGGGGAGGGAGGACAGGGCCGCAATGAGCAGTTCTTC
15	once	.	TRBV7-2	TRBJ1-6	CASSLGGGVDSPLHF	TGTGCCAGCAGCCTTGGAGGGGGGGTCGATTCACCCCTCCACTTT
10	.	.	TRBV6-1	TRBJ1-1	CASSEVGAFF	TGTGCCAGCAGCGAGGTGGGAGCTTTCTTT
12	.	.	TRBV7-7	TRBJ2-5	CASSNGGETQYF	TGTGCTAGCAGCAATGGCGGGGAGACCCAGTACTTC
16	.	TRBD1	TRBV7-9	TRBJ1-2	CASSLAGQGPRDGYTF	TGTGCCAGCAGCTTAGCGGGACAGGGGCCCCGGGATGGCTACACCTTC